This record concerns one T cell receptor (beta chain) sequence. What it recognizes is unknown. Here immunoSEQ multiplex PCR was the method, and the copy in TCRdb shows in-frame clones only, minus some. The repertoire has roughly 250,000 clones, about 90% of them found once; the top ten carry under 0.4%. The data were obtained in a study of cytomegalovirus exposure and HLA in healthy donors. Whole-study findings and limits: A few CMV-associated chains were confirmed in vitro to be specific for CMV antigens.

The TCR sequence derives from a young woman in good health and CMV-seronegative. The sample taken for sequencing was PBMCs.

CDR3 protein: CASSAISGGANEQFF. The DNA of the CDR3 is TGTGCCAGCAGCGCGATCAGCGGGGGGGCCAATGAGCAGTTCTTC. The chain carries TRBV9 and TRBJ2-1; the match to TRBD2 covers 10 bases. V gave up 3 bases and J gave up 6 bases; unmatched junction bases: 6. Germline CDR1 SGDLS, CDR2 YYNGEE. The CDR3 sequence is 15 residues long.